This T cell receptor (beta chain) was obtained from a study of T cell responses to AZD1222 COVID-19 vaccine. Study conclusions and caveats: Unmutated variant regions are reportedly targeted by nearly half of spike-specific TCRs. Regions 160-218 and 743-854 dominated among vaccine-associated CD4 TCRs spanning spike.

Data came from immunoSEQ multiplex PCR; TCRdb stores just in-frame clones and leaves some out. The sample consists of some 100,000 clones, 87% of them appearing once. Germline CDR1 and CDR2: SNHLY and FYNNEI. This CDR3 is built from 14 residues. V was clipped by 11 bases and J by 8 bases, with 21 bases between them. This clone was seen a few times. What it binds is unknown. This sequence originates from an adult in good health. The V call is TRBV2, the J call TRBJ1-4; D is unresolved. The sequencing used peripheral blood, collected on day 0 of AZD1222 vaccination. This CDR3 reads CAAAPGPWKEKLFF. The CDR3 nucleotides read TGTGCCGCAGCCCCGGGTCCGTGGAAGGAAAAACTGTTTTTT.